The 2 T cell receptor beta chains given below trace back to one sample, sequenced in a study of cytomegalovirus exposure and HLA in healthy donors. Researchers ran the PCR with 60 Vbeta and 13 Jbeta primers. Some clones are missing from TCRdb's copy, which holds only in-frame ones; the method was immunoSEQ multiplex PCR. The sample holds fewer than 150,000 clones, about 80% seen once. Sequenced sample: PBMCs. The receptors stem from a woman aged 35 to 49 in good health and CMV-seropositive.

V and J are TRBV6-5 and TRBJ2-1; possible D gene TRBD2, 6 bases. The CDR3 is 15 residues long. With 5 bases removed from V and 10 bases from J, the gap between germline ends came to 21 bases. Germline V gives CDR1 MNHEY, CDR2 SVGAGI. The CDR3 DNA follows: TGTGCCAGCAGTAAACCGGTCGGGGGTCGGTGGGAGCAGTTCTTC. This codes for CASSKPVGGRWEQFF.

The chain employs TRBV10-3 and TRBJ2-1; TRBD2 matches 14 bases. The CDR3 spans 14 residues. Germline V gives CDR1 ENHRY, CDR2 SYGVKD. The trim removed 4 bases at V and 7 bases at J, leaving 0 bases unmatched. CDR3 sequence reads: CAISGTSGRNEQFF. The CDR3 DNA is TGTGCCATCAGTGGGACTAGCGGGAGGAATGAGCAGTTCTTC.